This T cell receptor beta chain was documented in a study of blood T cell repertoires in COVID-19. Study at large: PBMCs, B-cell-depleted T cells, or T cells were the source of the cDNA or gDNA that made up the material.

Repertoires were generated with immunoSEQ multiplex PCR, while TCRdb's copy carries only in-frame clones and drops some. This table has 200,000 to 250,000 clones, more than 80% appearing once. CDR1 is SGHVS and CDR2 is FQNEAQ in the germline V gene. The CDR3 has 17 residues. V shed 4 bases and J 1 base; nucleotides not matched to a gene: 10. This receptor was identified in a woman aged 40 to 55 with acute COVID-19. The chain is built from TRBV7-8 and TRBJ1-5; 7 nucleotides agree with TRBD1. The sequencing input was PBMCs or T cells enriched from blood (not recorded which). In nucleotides, the CDR3 is TGTGCCAGCAGCTCAGGATACAGGGGTAGGAGCAATCAGCCCCAGCATTTT. Translated: CASSSGYRGRSNQPQHF.